This entry lists 5 T cell receptor beta chains sequenced from one sample in a study of OX40 agonist ivuxolimab in advanced cancers. Sequenced by immunoSEQ multiplex PCR; TCRdb stores in-frame clones only, minus some. Here the sample spans around 15,000 clones, more than 85% being singletons. The specimen was CD4+ or CD8+ T cells sorted from blood, collected in a trial of the OX40 agonist ivuxolimab. The receptor set was obtained from an adult with an advanced solid tumor such as melanoma, head and neck, liver or kidney cancer.

The V gene is TRBV28, the J gene TRBJ2-2; 9 bases agree with TRBD2. Per the germline V gene, CDR1 is MDHEN and CDR2 is SYDVKM. V gave up 6 bases and J gave up 3 bases; unmatched junction bases: 5. CDR3 length: 15 amino acids. CDR3 DNA sequence: TGTGCCAGCAGGGTGACTAGCGGTCACACCGGGGAGCTGTTTTTT. As protein: CASRVTSGHTGELFF. Full variable domain (rest looked up from reference TRBV28 and TRBJ2-2): DVKVTQSSRYLVKRTGEKVFLECVQDMDHENMFWYRQDPGLGLRLIYFSYDVKMKEKGDIPEGYSVSREKKERFSLILESASTNQTSMYLCASRVTSGHTGELFFGEGSRLTVL.

This chain uses TRBV7-9 with TRBJ2-7; the D is unclear. Germline V gives CDR1 SEHNR, CDR2 FQNEAQ (reference sequence). The CDR3 is 13 amino acids. V lost 5 bases to trimming and J lost 2 bases, with 10 bases between them. CDR3 loop: CASSPSHTYEQYF. CDR3 sequence (DNA): TGTGCCAGCAGCCCCAGCCACACCTACGAGCAGTACTTC.

This chain joins TRBV10-2 and TRBJ2-5; D is possibly TRBD1 (7 bases). CDR1 and CDR2 from the germline V gene are WSHSY and SAAADI. V lost 6 bases to trimming and J lost 5 bases, with 19 bases between them. The CDR3 is 15 amino acids. This CDR3 reads CASRSPTGEVETQYF. CDR3 in DNA: TGCGCCAGCAGAAGCCCCACAGGGGAGGTGGAGACCCAGTACTTC.

This clone was seen just once. The chain employs TRBV5-6 and TRBJ2-1; the D is unclear. V was clipped by 4 bases and J by 6 bases, with 5 bases between them. CDR1 is SGHDT and CDR2 is YYEEEE in the germline V gene. The CDR3 loop spans 11 amino acids. The DNA of the CDR3 is TGTGCCAGCAGCCTCCTCAATGAGCAGTTCTTC. Encoded protein: CASSLLNEQFF.

The chain recombines TRBV7-6 with TRBJ2-1; unclear D gene. The CDR3 consists of 13 residues. V was cut by 7 bases and J by 3 bases, with 10 bases left in between. CDR1 is SGHVS, CDR2 FNYEAQ, per germline. Written as DNA, the CDR3 is TGTGCCAGCAAAGATGGTGTCTACAATGAGCAGTTCTTC. Translation gives CASKDGVYNEQFF.